This T cell receptor beta chain stems from a study of breast tumors, draining lymph nodes, adjacent tissues. This clonotype was found many times. Its antigen is undetermined. TCRdb passed the multiplex PCR reads through MiXCR, listing each CDR3 protein once. The top ten clones hold 1.1% of a sample with 270,000 or so distinct CDR3 sequences, over 25% of them seen once. The lymph nodes were axillary draining lymph nodes from breast cancer patients. This CDR3 contains 15 residues. Trimming removed 0 bases from V and 1 base from J, with 13 bases in between. Germline lookup yields CDR1 DFQATT and CDR2 SNEGSKA (reference sequence). Notes on the study in general: Tumor repertoires ranked between lymph nodes and nontumor tissue in diversity, with V and J gene preferences. Tumor and nontumor repertoires were significantly more similar in luminal-like than in basal-like breast cancer.

The sequenced sample consisted of axillary lymph node tissue. This receptor was taken from a female donor with breast cancer. Some clones in this sample may be carry-over from other donors' samples. This chain connects TRBV20-1 to TRBJ2-7, with a weak D call TRBD2 (5 bases). In nucleotides, the CDR3 is TGCAGTGCTAGAGATAGAGGACTCCGATCCTACGAGCAGTACTTC. Its translation: CSARDRGLRSYEQYF.